Sequencing of this TCR beta chain was carried out in a study of OX40 agonist ivuxolimab in advanced cancers. On the study more broadly: Patients were dosed with the agonistic anti-OX40 (CD134) antibody ivuxolimab.

With regard to this clone: As yet, its antigen is unknown.

Study-wide results and limits: In the 0.1 to 3.0 mg/kg range, CD4+ and CD8+ blood T cells had expanded clonally by week 6.

The CDR3 extends over 13 amino acids. The germline V gene encodes CDR1 GTSNPN and CDR2 SVGIG (reference sequence). The ends lost 2 bases at V and 5 bases at J; junction bases unmatched: 5. Sequenced by immunoSEQ multiplex PCR; TCRdb stores in-frame clones only, minus some. The table includes 55,000 to 80,000 clones, almost 85% detected once. The sequences come from CD4+ or CD8+ T cells sorted from blood, collected in a trial of the OX40 agonist ivuxolimab. This sequence was found in an adult with an advanced solid tumor such as melanoma, head and neck, liver or kidney cancer. The V and J genes are TRBV30 and TRBJ2-5; 7 bases agree with TRBD2. The DNA for the CDR3 is TGTGCCTGGAGTAGGCGGGAGAGGGAGACCCAGTACTTC. It translates to CAWSRRERETQYF.